This T cell receptor beta chain is from a study of control samples from healthy donors and cancer patients. The CDR3 spans 10 residues. Germline V gene lookup returns CDR1 MGHDK and CDR2 SYGVNS. The germline V and J ends were trimmed by 6 bases and 3 bases, with 2 bases remaining between them. The repertoire was sequenced with immunoSEQ multiplex PCR; TCRdb's copy has only in-frame clones and lacks some. The repertoire includes under 300,000 clones, roughly 87% of them detected once, and roughly 14% sits in the top ten. The TCR sequence derives from a woman in her sixties or seventies with lung cancer. The sequenced material came from PBMCs. This chain connects TRBV25-1 to TRBJ2-5; D not certain. CDR3 sequence: CASREETQYF. CDR3 sequence (DNA): TGTGCCAGCAGGGAAGAGACCCAGTACTTC.